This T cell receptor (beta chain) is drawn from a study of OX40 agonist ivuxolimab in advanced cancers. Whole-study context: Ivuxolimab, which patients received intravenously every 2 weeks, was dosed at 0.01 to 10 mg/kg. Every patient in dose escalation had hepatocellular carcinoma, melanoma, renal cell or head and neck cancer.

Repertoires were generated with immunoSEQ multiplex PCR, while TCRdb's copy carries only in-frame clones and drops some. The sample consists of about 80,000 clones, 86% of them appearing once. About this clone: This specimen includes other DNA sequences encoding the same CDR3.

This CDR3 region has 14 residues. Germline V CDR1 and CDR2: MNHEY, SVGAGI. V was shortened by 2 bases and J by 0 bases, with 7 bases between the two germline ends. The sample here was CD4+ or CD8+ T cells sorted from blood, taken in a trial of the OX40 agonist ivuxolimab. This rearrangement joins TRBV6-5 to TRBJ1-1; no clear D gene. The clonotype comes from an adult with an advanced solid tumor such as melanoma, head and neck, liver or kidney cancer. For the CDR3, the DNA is TGTGCCAGCAGTTACGAGCCGTTGAACACTGAAGCTTTCTTT. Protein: CASSYEPLNTEAFF.